This record covers a single T cell receptor beta chain. This entry is derived from a study of blood T cell repertoires in COVID-19. Across the whole study: Spain, Italy and the United States supplied samples that represented acute and convalescent COVID-19.

Clones were sequenced by immunoSEQ multiplex PCR, and TCRdb holds only the in-frame ones, with some missing. This table has fewer than 120,000 clones, less than 75% appearing once. Deletions cut 4 bases from V and 0 bases from J, with 12 bases between. CDR3 length: 14 amino acids. Germline lookup yields CDR1 SQVTM and CDR2 ANQGSEA. The sequenced sample was peripheral blood. The origin of this receptor is a woman aged 55 to 70 with acute or convalescent COVID-19. The chain uses TRBV29-1 and TRBJ2-5; D ambiguous. CDR3 in amino acids: CSVAGKAYQETQYF. The CDR3 nucleotides read TGCAGCGTTGCCGGTAAAGCGTACCAAGAGACCCAGTACTTC.